Sequencing of this TCR beta chain was carried out in a study of human T cells and chemical hapten exposure. Study context: During the approximately 23-week study period, patients had diphenylcyclopropenone applied to the scalp every week.

Time point meaning: pre-sensitization, week 0. Treatment reported: therapeutic diphenylcyclopropenone sensitization with weekly scalp DPC. Individual cDNA molecules each carried unique molecular identifiers attached by the library. From the RACE reads, TCRdb called clonotypes with MiXCR, one entry per CDR3 protein. The sample contains 300,000 to 450,000 distinct CDR3 sequences, 5.5% of which appear only once. The V end lost 0 bases, the J end lost 1 base, and 8 bases lay between the germline ends. CDR1 and CDR2 (germline): SGHNT, YYREEE (reference sequence). CDR3 length: 16 residues. This clonotype was sampled from a young woman with alopecia areata. Some clones in this sample may be carry-over from other donors' samples. The sequences come from whole blood, collected in connection with sensitization to the hapten diphenylcyclopropenone (DPC). The chain couples TRBV5-4 to TRBJ2-6; tentatively, D is TRBD2 (6 bases). CDR3 coding DNA: TGTGCCAGCAGCTTGGCGGGGGAGTCTGGGGCCAACGTCCTGACTTTC. The encoded protein is CASSLAGESGANVLTF.